In its sample, the clone carrying this TCR beta chain was seen a few times. The sample originates from a study of control samples from healthy donors and cancer patients. V was cut by 0 bases and J by 0 bases, with 6 bases left in between. The germline V gene has CDR1 SGHRS and CDR2 YFSETQ. CDR3 length: 14 amino acids. The table came from immunoSEQ multiplex PCR; TCRdb's copy has only in-frame clones and leaves some out. The data contain approximately 45,000 clones, 75% to 95% of them singletons. This TCR was recovered from a middle-aged woman with head and neck cancer. Sequences were obtained from PBMCs. The chain has TRBV5-1 and TRBJ1-1; D gene unclear. Here the CDR3 reads CASSLDPMNTEAFF. CDR3 bases: TGCGCCAGCAGCTTGGACCCTATGAACACTGAAGCTTTCTTT.